This T cell receptor beta chain was obtained from a study of human T cells and chemical hapten exposure. Whole-study findings and limits: High-frequency TCRs, those above 1 in 1000, stayed the same after DPC sensitization.

As to this clonotype: Antigen specificity is unknown.

Unique molecular identifiers were affixed to discrete cDNA molecules within the library. A single record per CDR3 protein comes from TCRdb applying MiXCR to the RACE reads. Of tens of thousands of distinct CDR3 sequences in the sample, about 8.6% were seen once. The CDR3 runs to 15 residues. The J segment lost 4 bases and the V segment lost 5 bases, leaving 5 bases of the junction unmatched. As to time point: healthy volunteer bleed at 6 weeks. Extraction yielded total RNA from whole blood (unfractionated). This sequence was found in a male donor in good health. Some clones in this sample may be carry-over from other donors' samples. The sequenced material came from whole blood. The chain is built from TRBV12-3 or TRBV12-4 and TRBJ2-3; 11 bases fit TRBD1. CDR3 sequence: CASSGDRGAADTQYF. The CDR3 nucleotides read TGTGCCAGCAGTGGGGACAGGGGGGCCGCAGATACGCAGTATTTT.